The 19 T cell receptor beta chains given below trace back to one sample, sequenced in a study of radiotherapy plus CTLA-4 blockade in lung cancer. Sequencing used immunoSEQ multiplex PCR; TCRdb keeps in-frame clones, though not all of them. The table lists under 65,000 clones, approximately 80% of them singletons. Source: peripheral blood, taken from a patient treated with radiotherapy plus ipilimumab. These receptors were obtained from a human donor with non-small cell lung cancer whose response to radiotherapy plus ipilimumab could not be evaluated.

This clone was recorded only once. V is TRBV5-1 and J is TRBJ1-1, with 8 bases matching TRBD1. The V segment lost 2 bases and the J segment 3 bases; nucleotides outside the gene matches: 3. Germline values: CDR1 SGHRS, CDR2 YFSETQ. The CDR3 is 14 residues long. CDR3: CASSFQGAYTEAFF. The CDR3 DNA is TGCGCCAGCAGCTTCCAGGGGGCGTACACTGAAGCTTTCTTT.

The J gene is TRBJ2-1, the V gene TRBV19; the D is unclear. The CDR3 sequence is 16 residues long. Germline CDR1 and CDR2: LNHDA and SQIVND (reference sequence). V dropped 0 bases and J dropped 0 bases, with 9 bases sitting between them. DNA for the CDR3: TGTGCCAGTAGTATAGATTCTATGAGCTCCTACAATGAGCAGTTCTTC. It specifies CASSIDSMSSYNEQFF.

The CDR3 region is CASSSTGFTEAFF. CDR3 DNA: TGTGCCAGCAGTTCGACAGGGTTCACTGAAGCTTTCTTT. The chain uses TRBV6-1 and TRBJ1-1, with 7 bases lining up with TRBD1. The CDR3 runs to 13 residues. Trimming removed 5 bases from V and 4 bases from J; junction bases left unmatched: 4. Germline V gene sequence: CDR1 MNHNS, CDR2 SASEGT.

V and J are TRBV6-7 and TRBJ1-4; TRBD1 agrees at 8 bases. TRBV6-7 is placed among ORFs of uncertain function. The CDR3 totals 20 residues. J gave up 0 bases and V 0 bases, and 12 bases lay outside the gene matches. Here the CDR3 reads CASSYSIWFQGASTNEKLFF. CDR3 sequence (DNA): TGTGCCAGCAGTTACTCGATCTGGTTTCAGGGGGCATCAACTAATGAAAAACTGTTTTTT.

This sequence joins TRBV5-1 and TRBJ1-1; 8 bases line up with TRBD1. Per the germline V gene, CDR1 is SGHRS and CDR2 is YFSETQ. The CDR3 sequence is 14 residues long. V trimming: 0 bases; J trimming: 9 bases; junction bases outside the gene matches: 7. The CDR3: CASSLDRGDSKAFF. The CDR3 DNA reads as TGCGCCAGCAGCTTGGACAGGGGGGATAGTAAAGCTTTCTTT.

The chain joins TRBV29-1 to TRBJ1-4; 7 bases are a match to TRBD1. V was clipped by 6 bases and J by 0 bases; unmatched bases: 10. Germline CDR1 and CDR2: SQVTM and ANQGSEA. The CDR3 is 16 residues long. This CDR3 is CSVAGTEDATNEKLFF. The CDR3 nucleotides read TGCAGCGTGGCCGGGACAGAGGATGCAACTAATGAAAAACTGTTTTTT.

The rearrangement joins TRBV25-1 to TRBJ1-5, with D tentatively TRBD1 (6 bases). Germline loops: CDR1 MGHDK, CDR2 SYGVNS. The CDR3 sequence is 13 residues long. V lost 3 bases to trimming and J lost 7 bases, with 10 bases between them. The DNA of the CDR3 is TGTGCCAGCAGTGAGCGGGGGGGCCAGCCCCAGCATTTT. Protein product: CASSERGGQPQHF.

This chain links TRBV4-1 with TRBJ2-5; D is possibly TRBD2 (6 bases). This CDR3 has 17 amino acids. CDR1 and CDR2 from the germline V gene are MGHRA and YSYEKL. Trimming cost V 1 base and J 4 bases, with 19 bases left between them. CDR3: CASSQVGRGGGRETQYF. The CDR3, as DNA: TGCGCCAGCAGCCAAGTTGGAAGGGGAGGAGGAAGAGAGACCCAGTACTTC.

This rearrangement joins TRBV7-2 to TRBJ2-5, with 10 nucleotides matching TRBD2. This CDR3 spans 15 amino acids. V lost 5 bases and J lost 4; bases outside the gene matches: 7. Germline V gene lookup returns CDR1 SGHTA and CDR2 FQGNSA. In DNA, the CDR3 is TGTGCCAGCAGCCCCCAGCGGGGGGGCGGAGAGACCCAGTACTTC. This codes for CASSPQRGGGETQYF.

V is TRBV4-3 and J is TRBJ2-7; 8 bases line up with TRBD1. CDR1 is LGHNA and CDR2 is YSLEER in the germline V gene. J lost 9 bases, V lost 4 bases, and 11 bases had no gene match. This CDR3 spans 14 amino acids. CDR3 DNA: TGCGCCAGCAGCCCCCCAGGGGGCCCAGTTGGGCAGTACTTC. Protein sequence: CASSPPGGPVGQYF.

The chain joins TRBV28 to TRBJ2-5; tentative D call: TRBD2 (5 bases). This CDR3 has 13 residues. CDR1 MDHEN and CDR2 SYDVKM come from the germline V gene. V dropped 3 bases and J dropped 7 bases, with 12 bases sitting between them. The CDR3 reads CASSLIAAGTQYF. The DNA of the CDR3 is TGTGCCAGCAGTTTGATTGCCGCGGGGACCCAGTACTTC.

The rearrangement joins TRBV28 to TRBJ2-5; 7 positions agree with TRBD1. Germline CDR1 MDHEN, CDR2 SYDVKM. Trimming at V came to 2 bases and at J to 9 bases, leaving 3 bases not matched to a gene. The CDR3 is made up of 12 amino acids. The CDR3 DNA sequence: TGTGCCAGCAGTTTAAGGGGGCCCTCCCAGTACTTC. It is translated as CASSLRGPSQYF.

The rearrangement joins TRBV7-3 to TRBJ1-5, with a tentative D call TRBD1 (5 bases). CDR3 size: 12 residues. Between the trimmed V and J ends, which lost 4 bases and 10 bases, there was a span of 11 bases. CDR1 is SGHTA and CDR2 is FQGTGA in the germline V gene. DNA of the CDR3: TGTGCCAGCAGCTCCAGGGAAGGCCCCCAGCATTTT. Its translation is CASSSREGPQHF.

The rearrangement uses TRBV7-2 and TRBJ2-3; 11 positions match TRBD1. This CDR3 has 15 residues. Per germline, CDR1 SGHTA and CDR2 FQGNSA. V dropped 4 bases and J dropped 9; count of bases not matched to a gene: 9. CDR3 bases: TGTGCCAGCAGCTCGCGTGGGACAGGGGGAGGGACGCAGTATTTT. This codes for CASSSRGTGGGTQYF.

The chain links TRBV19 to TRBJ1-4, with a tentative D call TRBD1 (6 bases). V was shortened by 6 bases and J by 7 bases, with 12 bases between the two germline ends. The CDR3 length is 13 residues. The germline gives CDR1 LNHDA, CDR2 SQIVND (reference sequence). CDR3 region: CASRGAAREKLFF. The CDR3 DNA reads TGTGCCAGTAGGGGGGCAGCCCGTGAAAAACTGTTTTTT.

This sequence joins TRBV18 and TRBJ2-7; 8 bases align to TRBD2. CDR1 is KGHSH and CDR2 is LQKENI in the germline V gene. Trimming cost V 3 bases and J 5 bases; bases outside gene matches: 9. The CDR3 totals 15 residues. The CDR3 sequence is CASSPLGAGDHEQYF. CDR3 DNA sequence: TGTGCCAGCTCACCGCTAGGAGCGGGAGACCACGAGCAGTACTTC.

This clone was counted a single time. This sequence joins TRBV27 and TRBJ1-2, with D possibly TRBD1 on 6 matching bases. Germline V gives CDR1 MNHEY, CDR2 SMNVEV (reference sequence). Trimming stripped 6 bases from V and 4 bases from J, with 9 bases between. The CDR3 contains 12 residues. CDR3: CASRGGAYGYTF. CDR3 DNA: TGTGCCAGCAGAGGGGGGGCCTATGGCTACACCTTC.

CDR3 in amino acids: CASSQQGGTPYEQYF. The DNA of the CDR3 is TGTGCCAGCAGCCAACAGGGTGGGACGCCCTACGAGCAGTACTTC. V usage is TRBV13 and J usage is TRBJ2-7; a possible D gene is TRBD1 (6 bases). CDR1 is PRHDT and CDR2 is FYEKMQ in the germline V gene (reference sequence). CDR3 length: 15 residues. V gave up 5 bases and J gave up 2 bases, with 16 bases separating them.

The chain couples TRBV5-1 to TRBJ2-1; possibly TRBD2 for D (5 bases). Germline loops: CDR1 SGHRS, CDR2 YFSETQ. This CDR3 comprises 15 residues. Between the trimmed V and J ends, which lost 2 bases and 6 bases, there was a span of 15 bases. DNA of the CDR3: TGCGCCAGCAGCTTAGCGGACCCCAGTTCCAATGAGCAGTTCTTC. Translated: CASSLADPSSNEQFF.